This T cell receptor (beta chain) was sequenced during a study of shared clonotypes between healthy human individuals. Overall study context: A couple of women and a few men aged 18 to 49 made up the donors. Whole-study results and caveats: Clonotype sharing among the donors was expected to vary with sequencing depth.

The CDR3 totals 12 residues. The V gene lost 2 bases and the J gene lost 3 bases, with 8 bases spanning the gap. Germline CDR1 and CDR2: GTSNPN and SVGIG (reference sequence). Authors' methods: Without quality scores, immunoSEQ junctional reads could not be filtered like full-length reads. Profiled with immunoSEQ multiplex PCR; TCRdb holds only in-frame clones, not every one. V, J and clone size are those of that table, while D and trimming were read from the DNA. Of about 380,000 clones in the sample, about 96% were seen once. As for this clone: As yet, its antigen is unknown. Other DNA variants within this sample encode the same CDR3.

The clonotype was recovered from a man aged 25 to 40 in good health. Sequencing was performed on memory CD8+ T cells sorted from blood. As for subset: CD45RO+ cells pooled with CCR7-negative TemRA cells. The J gene is TRBJ2-7, the V gene TRBV30; D gene unclear. The CDR3 protein is CAWSREFYEQYF. Here the CDR3 DNA reads TGTGCCTGGAGTCGAGAGTTCTACGAGCAGTACTTC. Based on the CDR3 plus reference TRBV30 and TRBJ2-7, the full variable domain is SQTIHQWPATLVQPVGSPLSLECTVEGTSNPNLYWYRQAAGRGLQLLFYSVGIGQISSEVPQNLSASRPQDRQFILSSKKLLLSDSGFYLCAWSREFYEQYFGPGTRLTVT.